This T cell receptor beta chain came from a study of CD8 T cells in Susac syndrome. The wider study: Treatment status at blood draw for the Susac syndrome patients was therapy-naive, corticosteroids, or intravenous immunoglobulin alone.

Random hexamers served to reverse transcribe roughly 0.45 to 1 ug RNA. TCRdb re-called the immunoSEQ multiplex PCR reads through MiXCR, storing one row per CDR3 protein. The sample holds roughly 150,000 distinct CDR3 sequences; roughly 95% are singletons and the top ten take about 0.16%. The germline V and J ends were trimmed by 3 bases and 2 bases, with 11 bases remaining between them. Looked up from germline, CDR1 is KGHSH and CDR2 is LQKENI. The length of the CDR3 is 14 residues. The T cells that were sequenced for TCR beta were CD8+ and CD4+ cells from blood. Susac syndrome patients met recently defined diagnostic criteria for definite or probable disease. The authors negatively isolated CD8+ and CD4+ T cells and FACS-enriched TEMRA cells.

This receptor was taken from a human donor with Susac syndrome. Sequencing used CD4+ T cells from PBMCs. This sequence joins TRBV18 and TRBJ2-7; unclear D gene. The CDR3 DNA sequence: TGTGCCAGCTCACCTAAGGACCGTACCTACGAGCAGTACTTC. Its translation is CASSPKDRTYEQYF.